This T cell receptor (beta chain) comes out of a study of early T cells in non-severe SARS-CoV-2 infection. Study-level information: RNA in bulk from unsorted whole blood was sequenced, and chains were unpaired.

This clonotype was observed at least ten times. What it binds is not known. Study-wide results and limits: Matching against VDJdb likely underestimated virus-specific expansions, favoring anti-spike CD8.

CDR1 and CDR2 from the germline V gene are KGHSH and LQKENI. Trimming left V 4 bases short and J 3 bases short, with 6 bases between. The CDR3 is 12 residues long. Molecules of cDNA were individually given unique molecular identifiers that were attached to them. TCRdb processed the 5' RACE reads anew with MiXCR; each CDR3 protein has one entry. The sample lists 20,000 to 30,000 distinct CDR3 sequences; 5.5% were seen once. Input material: whole blood. The chain uses TRBV18 and TRBJ1-2; no clear D. The clonotype was recovered from an adult who was a healthcare worker with PCR-confirmed SARS-CoV-2 infection or an uninfected control (not recorded which). CDR3 residues: CASSLRDYGYTF. The CDR3 nucleotides read TGTGCCAGCTCACTGAGGGACTATGGCTACACCTTC.